This TCR beta chain was captured by sequencing in a study of CD8+ T cells in alopecia areata. Germline lookup yields CDR1 SGHTA and CDR2 FQGNSA. The CDR3 consists of 17 residues. V was pared by 1 base and J by 1 base, with 11 bases between. Comment on this clone: Its antigen remains unknown.

PBMC-derived CD4+ and CD8+ T cells were sorted. Isolated RNA was reverse transcribed into cDNA used as the sequencing template. TCRdb keeps only in-frame clones here, not all; method: immunoSEQ multiplex PCR. The sample gives around 190,000 clones, 56% of which show up once; roughly 5.3% is in the top ten. Overall study results and limits: Tissue-resident alphabeta T cells belonging to normal skin likewise get sequenced within scalp specimens.

The sample was CD8+ T cells sorted from blood. The TCR sequence derives from a human donor in good health. The V and J genes are TRBV7-2 and TRBJ1-6; D gene ambiguous. Here the CDR3 reads CASSLGPPGSYNSPLHF. The CDR3 nucleotides are TGTGCCAGCAGCTTAGGACCACCGGGATCCTATAATTCACCCCTCCACTTT.